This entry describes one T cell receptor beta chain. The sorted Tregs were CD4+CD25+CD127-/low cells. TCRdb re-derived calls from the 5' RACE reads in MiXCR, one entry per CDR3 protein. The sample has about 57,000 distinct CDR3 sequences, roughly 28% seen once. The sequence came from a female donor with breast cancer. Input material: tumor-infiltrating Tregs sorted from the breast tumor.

The chain's CDR3 is CASSLEAVSNEQFF. The CDR3 DNA sequence: TGTGCCAGCAGCTTAGAAGCGGTTTCCAATGAGCAGTTCTTC. The V and J genes are TRBV7-6 and TRBJ2-1, with a tentative D call TRBD2 (5 bases). The V end was cut by 1 base, the J end by 6 bases, with 10 bases between. The CDR3 is 14 amino acids. In germline, CDR1 is SGHVS, CDR2 FNYEAQ.